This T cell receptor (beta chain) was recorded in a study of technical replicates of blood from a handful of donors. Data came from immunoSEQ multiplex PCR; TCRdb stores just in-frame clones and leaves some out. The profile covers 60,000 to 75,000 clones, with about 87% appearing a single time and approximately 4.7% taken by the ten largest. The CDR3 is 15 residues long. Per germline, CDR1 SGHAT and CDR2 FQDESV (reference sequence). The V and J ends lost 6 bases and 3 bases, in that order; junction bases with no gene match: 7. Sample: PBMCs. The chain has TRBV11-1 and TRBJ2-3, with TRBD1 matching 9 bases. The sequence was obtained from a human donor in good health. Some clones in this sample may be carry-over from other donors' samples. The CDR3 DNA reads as TGTGCCAGCAGTTTCGGACAGGGGTTGACAGATACGCAGTATTTT. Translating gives CASSFGQGLTDTQYF.